This TCR beta chain came from a study of sequential checkpoint blockade in melanoma. Across the whole study: Each arm's sequence ended with maintenance nivolumab.

Using immunoSEQ multiplex PCR, the repertoire was profiled, and TCRdb retains in-frame clones only, with some absent. Of some 9,000 clones listed, 59% are singletons. Treatment denoted: randomized to nivolumab then ipilimumab (arm A) or the reverse (arm B). Patients had received no earlier DNA-damaging chemotherapy. Live CD3+CD8+ CD19− CD56− cells were sorted from PBMCs. CDR3 length equals 11 residues. Trimming took 2 bases from V and 6 from J, leaving 5 bases between them. Germline assignment: CDR1 DFQATT and CDR2 SNEGSKA (reference sequence). This receptor was taken from a human donor with melanoma. The J gene is TRBJ2-4, the V gene TRBV20-1; no clear D gene. Sample: CD8+ T cells sorted from blood (inferred from file names), taken from a patient given nivolumab and ipilimumab in sequence. The DNA for the CDR3 is TGCAGTGCTAGACTTGTAAACATTCAGTACTTC. This translates into CSARLVNIQYF.